This TCR beta chain is drawn from a study of T cells in Graves' hyperthyroidism and ophthalmopathy (dated by TCRdb to the late 2010s). Turning to the overall study: Peripheral blood was sampled at the time of initial diagnosis, prior to any treatment. Prospective prediction of ophthalmopathy was tested in an independent validation cohort consisting of roughly 19 hyperthyroidism patients and approximately 16 patients who later progressed to ophthalmopathy. Once sampling was done, hyperthyroidism patients were given methimazole at a starting dose of 30 mg daily, whereas ophthalmopathy patients were given high-dose intravenous methylprednisolone. To identify TCR V-J signatures that set the groups apart, the researchers used a discovery cohort of 100 patients, made up of fewer than 50 with Graves' ophthalmopathy and some 55 with stable Graves' hyperthyroidism. The roughly 100 discovery patients were randomly divided into training and test sets at a 7:3 ratio. The study also compared thyroid tissue and blood T-cell repertoires from more than 5 Graves' hyperthyroidism patients. According to the paper, TCR Vbeta CDR3 sequencing was carried out on 135 peripheral blood samples, which came from fewer than 50 ophthalmopathy, 75 or so hyperthyroidism and about 17 progressor patients.

The investigation overall reported the following: In cross-validation, a model built on a 13 V-J signature told ophthalmopathy apart from stable hyperthyroidism with just under 90% sensitivity and around 81% specificity, and in testing the same model reached 80%/75%. In validation, the model predicted progression to ophthalmopathy a median of approximately 6.6 months before onset, with about 70% sensitivity and nearly 75% specificity. Blood samples also contained most of the expanded thyroid clonotypes (frequency above 0.001), which suggests that blood repertoires may reflect thyroid immune responses. Sample size was not statistically predetermined, and blinding of investigators to group allocation was not performed.

The TCR beta CDR3 regions were amplified from the RNA transcripts. The first round of RT-PCR for the TCR CDR3 was performed with the HTBI primer set and the Qiagen OneStep RT-PCR kit. The libraries were constructed in a second round of multiplex PCR and then size-selected and purified. The libraries were sequenced on an Illumina HiSeq2000 using paired-end 100 bp reads. The source study handled its data this way. SOAPnuke was used to process the raw data, with reads discarded if the reads contained adapters or uncalled bases, had a mean Phred below 15, or lacked an exact constant-primer or identifier match. High-quality paired reads were merged using COPE v1.2.5, and each unique nucleotide sequence was defined as a clonotype. MiTCR v1.1 was used to align clonotypes to the IMGT TRBV, TRBD and TRBJ reference segments. Only V-J combinations with frequency above 0.0001, covering 99.2% of repertoires, were analysed. A TCS score was defined as the ratio of F50 (clonal expansion) to E x V (chaos), with BLOSUM62-based TCRdist applied between CDR3 peptides within each V-J. Welch's t-statistics and random forest reduced roughly 530 V-J features to about 12, which were used in a naive Bayes classifier (R e1071). TCRdb reprocessed the public reads (quality trimming at Q25 with fastp, clone calling with MiXCR) and kept in-frame beta chains. Merged by CDR3 protein, the rows form single entries marked with the most common genes and DNA. In this record, the V and J calls reflect TCRdb's handling and not the investigators' own analysis. The sample records approximately 330,000 distinct CDR3 sequences, roughly a fifth of which are singletons. The top ten clonotypes cover 50% to 65% of the sample.

Stable Graves' hyperthyroidism was defined as no progression to ophthalmopathy during 18 months of follow-up. The hyperthyroidism patients were between 18 and 65 years old and newly diagnosed, with a disease duration of less than 2 months. Exclusion was applied to patients with uncontrolled infections, other autoimmune diseases, pregnancy or lactation. Diagnoses were based on clinical symptoms, serum thyroxine and TRAb, thyroid ultrasound and orbital computed tomography. PBMCs were separated from 10 ml of fresh peripheral blood using Ficoll-Paque density gradient centrifugation. Total RNA was extracted using Trizol reagent, and RNA quality was assessed on an Agilent 2100 Bioanalyzer. The V end gives up 3 bases and the J end 6 bases, leaving 6 bases in the junction not matched to a gene. From the cysteine up to the phenylalanine, the CDR3 has a length of 14 residues. The read is trimmed to its CDR3 DNA, 42 bases read in frame from base 1. The germline V gene encodes CDR1 SGHAT and CDR2 FQNNGV.

A word on this clonotype: Its antigen is not yet known. The sample holds no much larger clone one base away, and base qualities are not on file.

Sequenced material: blood. The rearrangement joined TRBV11-2 to TRBJ2-3, with 7 central nucleotides matching TRBD2. The clonotype originates from a woman between 45 and 65 years old with Graves' hyperthyroidism. The sequenced DNA is TGTGCCAGCAGCTTCCGGGACTACAAGGATACGCAGTATTTT. It is translated as CASSFRDYKDTQYF.